One and the same sample provided the 7 T cell receptor beta chains below, sequenced in a study of T cell responses to AZD1222 COVID-19 vaccine (dated by TCRdb to the early 2020s). The receptor library was made with the immunoSEQ multiplex PCR assay. Sourced from immuneACCESS, this table was stored by TCRdb with only in-frame sequences that have V and J called. A share of the clones is absent; for the studies checked, an unresolved V gene accounts for under half, and the remainder has no known explanation. This sample's table lists about 140,000 clones. Of the sample, about 2.2% falls within the top ten clones. In light of the paper, this sample's time point label describes: baseline before first vaccination. The sample taken for sequencing was peripheral blood. These receptors were obtained from an adult in good health.

The CDR3 sequence: CASSTDRGYEKLFF. CDR3 nucleotides: TGTGCCAGCAGTACGGACAGGGGCTACGAAAAACTGTTTTTT. The chain uses TRBV28 and TRBJ1-4, with TRBD1 matching over 9 bases. This CDR3 has 14 residues. Germline CDR1 is MDHEN and CDR2 is SYDVKM. J lost 8 bases, V lost 5 bases, and 6 bases had no gene match.

V gene TRBV18 combines with J gene TRBJ2-6, with D unclear. The germline V gene has CDR1 KGHSH and CDR2 LQKENI. The V end lost 5 bases, the J end lost 0 bases, and 11 bases lay between the germline ends. The CDR3 contains 16 residues. The CDR3 reads CASSNNQISGANVLTF. In nucleotides, the CDR3 is TGTGCCAGCTCAAACAATCAGATCTCTGGGGCCAACGTCCTGACTTTC.

The V gene is TRBV7-2, the J gene TRBJ1-5, with a weak D call TRBD1 (5 bases). The CDR3 contains 13 residues. Deletions cut 6 bases from V and 5 bases from J, with 11 bases between. Germline assignment: CDR1 SGHTA and CDR2 FQGNSA. CDR3 sequence (DNA): TGTGCCAGCAGAAAGCGGGGGGATCAGCCCCAGCATTTT. Protein: CASRKRGDQPQHF.

V gene TRBV4-3 combines with J gene TRBJ1-1; D perhaps matches TRBD1 (5 bases). Looked up from germline, CDR1 is LGHNA and CDR2 is YSLEER. V was trimmed by 3 bases and J by 1 base, leaving 12 bases between them. The CDR3 length is 15 residues. The CDR3 DNA is TGCGCCAGCAGCCAGGCAGACAGCAGGAACACTGAAGCTTTCTTT. This translates into CASSQADSRNTEAFF.

The CDR3 sequence: CASKYDSSYNEQFF. CDR3 nucleotides: TGTGCCAGCAAATATGACTCCTCCTACAATGAGCAGTTCTTC. The genes are TRBV6-5 and TRBJ2-1; D gene unclear. The CDR3 loop spans 14 amino acids. The germline V gene has CDR1 MNHEY and CDR2 SVGAGI. Trimming took off 7 bases at V and 0 bases at J, with 10 bases between the two ends.

V usage is TRBV4-2 and J usage is TRBJ1-4, with D tentatively TRBD1 (5 bases). There are 16 residues in the CDR3. The germline gives CDR1 LGHNA, CDR2 YNFKEQ. V was clipped by 1 base and J by 0 bases, with 9 bases between them. As DNA, the CDR3 is TGTGCCAGCAGCCAAGTTCAGGGTGCAACTAATGAAAAACTGTTTTTT. This codes for CASSQVQGATNEKLFF.

CDR3 residues: CASSPRDRGNTEAFF. In nucleotides, the CDR3 is TGTGCCAGCAGCCCCCGGGACAGGGGGAACACTGAAGCTTTCTTT. The rearrangement uses TRBV6-5 and TRBJ1-1; 10 bases fit TRBD1. Germline V CDR1 and CDR2: MNHEY, SVGAGI. Trimming removed 6 bases from V and 1 base from J; junction bases left unmatched: 5. The CDR3 runs 15 residues.